A single T cell receptor (beta chain) is shown here with its context. Sequencing used immunoSEQ multiplex PCR; TCRdb keeps in-frame clones, though not all of them. Here the sample spans about 280,000 clones, approximately 90% being singletons. This entry belongs to a study of blood T cell repertoires in COVID-19. The CDR3 is made up of 12 amino acids. Trimming stripped 4 bases from V and 3 bases from J, with 6 bases between. Germline V gives CDR1 SGHKS, CDR2 YYEKEE (reference sequence). Recruits, aged roughly 18 to 90 years, lived in about two dozen US areas. Input material: PBMCs or T cells enriched from blood (not recorded which). This TCR came from a woman aged 25-40 years with acute COVID-19. The genes are TRBV5-5 and TRBJ2-3, with D hard to call. CDR3 protein: CASSPPTDTQYF. CDR3 nucleotides: TGTGCCAGCAGCCCCCCGACAGATACGCAGTATTTT.